The clone carrying this T cell receptor (beta chain) was counted between two and nine times. The antigen remains undetermined. The sample originates from a study of cytomegalovirus exposure and HLA in healthy donors. Study findings and constraints: Upon later analysis, TCR association rates were observed to vary by HLA locus, being highest for DRB1 and lowest for HLA-C. Reportedly, HLA-A and HLA-B alleles of most subjects were accurately predicted from TCR beta. Some highly shared sequence variants likely arose as a pipeline artifact.

It was with 60 Vbeta and 13 Jbeta primers that the PCR ran. Authors' analysis steps: The count from a later analysis was about 80 million unique TCR beta chains, about 9.9 million of them shared. The assay was immunoSEQ multiplex PCR, and TCRdb's table has in-frame clones only and misses some. V, J and clone size are those of that table, while D and trimming were read from the DNA. The top ten hold approximately 8.7% of the sample, which has some 150,000 clones, approximately 80% seen once. V shed 3 bases and J 2 bases; nucleotides not matched to a gene: 5. The CDR3 covers 15 residues. Germline V gene lookup returns CDR1 LNHNV and CDR2 YYDKDF (reference sequence).

This chain links TRBV15 with TRBJ1-2; TRBD1 aligns across 8 bases. This receptor was taken from a man younger than 35 in good health and CMV-seropositive. The material sequenced was PBMCs. CDR3 DNA: TGTGCCACCAGCAGTGGACAGGGCCAGAACTATGGCTACACCTTC. The encoded protein is CATSSGQGQNYGYTF.